This T cell receptor (beta chain) was observed in a study of radiation and T cells in renal cell carcinoma. Study details: Nephrectomy followed 15 Gy stereotactic body radiation by 4 weeks. Study findings and constraints: No pretreatment tumor biopsies were available for baseline clonotypes.

Note on this clone: Its antigen is as yet unknown.

V was shortened by 0 bases and J by 1 base, with 9 bases between the two germline ends. The V gene's germline CDR1 is GTSNPN and CDR2 SVGIG (reference sequence). This CDR3 is built from 14 residues. Time point of the sample: blood 2 weeks post-SBRT. Treatment described: 15 Gy SBRT to primary tumor, nephrectomy 4 weeks later. The repertoire was sequenced with immunoSEQ multiplex PCR; TCRdb's copy has only in-frame clones and lacks some. The sample shows around 86,000 clones, 86% of them seen only once. The source is a woman aged 45 to 65 with renal cell carcinoma. The specimen was blood, collected from a patient whose treatment included radiotherapy and nephrectomy. J is TRBJ1-2 and V is TRBV30, with TRBD1 as a possible D gene (5 bases). The CDR3 here is CAWSVQENNYGYTF. The CDR3 DNA follows: TGTGCCTGGAGTGTACAGGAGAATAACTATGGCTACACCTTC.